This T cell receptor (beta chain) was observed in a study of cytomegalovirus exposure and HLA in healthy donors. PCR involved 60 Vbeta and 13 Jbeta primers. Data came from immunoSEQ multiplex PCR; TCRdb stores just in-frame clones and leaves some out. The data show 200,000 or so clones, approximately 79% seen once. Deletions cut 8 bases from V and 0 bases from J, with 11 bases between. CDR1 MNHEY and CDR2 SVGAGI come from the germline V gene. CDR3 length: 13 residues. Source material: PBMCs. This sequence was found in a man aged 50-60 years in good health and CMV-seronegative. V is TRBV6-5 and J is TRBJ2-7, with D tentatively TRBD2 (6 bases). The CDR3 DNA sequence: TGTGCCAGCGGGTTCGGGAGCTCCTACGAGCAGTACTTC. Translating it yields CASGFGSSYEQYF.